This T cell receptor (beta chain) was documented in a study of beta chain features in type 1 diabetes. About the study: Patients looked much like healthy donors when it came to age, gender and cell yields.

Study-level results: Type 1 diabetes patients showed a moderate but significant shortening of TCRB CDR3s in all four CD4+ subsets. Patients' naive, central memory and regulatory TCRB repertoires appeared more alike than those of healthy donors.

Investigators reverse transcribed all isolated RNA, so they sequenced expressed TCRB transcripts. Sequenced by immunoSEQ multiplex PCR; TCRdb stores in-frame clones only, minus some. The table shows about 620,000 clones, with around 15% occurring only once. Sampling consisted of one heparinised blood draw per donor, averaging approximately 100 mL. This clone appeared a few times. The antigen remains unidentified. The material sequenced was naive CD4+ T cells from blood. The receptor was isolated from a man aged 18 to 35 in good health.

CDR3 bases: TGTGCCAGCAGCGTAGCTACGGACAGGGCAAACAACTATGGCTACACCTTC. Translated, it gives CASSVATDRANNYGYTF. The chain is built from TRBV9 and TRBJ1-2; 8 bases agree with TRBD1. The CDR3 is 17 amino acids. Trimming cost V 0 bases and J 2 bases; bases outside gene matches: 9. Germline-derived CDR1 and CDR2 are SGDLS and YYNGEE.